This T cell receptor (beta chain) was retrieved from a study of regulatory T cells in long-lasting Graves disease. Looking at the study overall: Graves' patients, newly diagnosed, had taken antithyroid drugs under 3 months.

In this sample, this clonotype turned up many times. Assembly of TCR beta libraries relied on iRepertoire HTBI primers together with Arm-PCR of CDR3 regions. In TCRdb, the multiplex PCR reads were re-called with MiXCR into one record per CDR3 protein. The sample shows approximately 230,000 distinct CDR3 sequences, roughly 18% of them seen only once. Indicated time point: newly diagnosed GD, antithyroid drugs for less than 3 months. From PBMCs, RNA was extracted and then used to make the TCR library. An endocrinology department in Xi'an, China, recruited the patients. V lost 6 bases and J lost 8, with 11 bases in between. CDR1 MNHNS and CDR2 SASEGT come from the germline V gene. This CDR3 comprises 12 residues.

The sequencing here drew on peripheral blood mononuclear cells (PBMCs), taken at new diagnosis, from a patient treated with antithyroid drugs. The chain recombines TRBV6-1 with TRBJ1-5; no clear D. This sequence originates from a female donor with Graves disease. CDR3 DNA: TGTGCCAGCAGCCGGGTTGGGGAGCCCCAGCATTTT. It codes for CASSRVGEPQHF.